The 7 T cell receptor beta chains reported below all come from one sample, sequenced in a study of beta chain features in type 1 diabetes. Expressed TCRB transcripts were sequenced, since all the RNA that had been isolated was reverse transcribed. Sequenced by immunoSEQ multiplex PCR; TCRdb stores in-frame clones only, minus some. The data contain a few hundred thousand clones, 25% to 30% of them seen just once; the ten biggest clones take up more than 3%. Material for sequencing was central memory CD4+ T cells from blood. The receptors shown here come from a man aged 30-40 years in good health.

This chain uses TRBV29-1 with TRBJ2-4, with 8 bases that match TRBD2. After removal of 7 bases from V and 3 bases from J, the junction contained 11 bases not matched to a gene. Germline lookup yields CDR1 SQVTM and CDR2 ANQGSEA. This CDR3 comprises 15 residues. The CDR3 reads CSALGGASDKNIQYF. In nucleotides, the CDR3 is TGCAGCGCCCTCGGGGGGGCCTCCGACAAAAACATTCAGTACTTC.

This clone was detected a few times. Here the CDR3 DNA reads TGTGCCAGCAGCCCCTCCGGGACAGGGAGGGGGGCCAACGTCCTGACTTTC. Its protein product is CASSPSGTGRGANVLTF. V usage is TRBV7-2 and J usage is TRBJ2-6; 9 nucleotides agree with TRBD1. V dropped 5 bases and J dropped 4; count of bases not matched to a gene: 9. The CDR3 contains 17 residues. Germline V gene data show CDR1 as SGHTA and CDR2 as FQGNSA.

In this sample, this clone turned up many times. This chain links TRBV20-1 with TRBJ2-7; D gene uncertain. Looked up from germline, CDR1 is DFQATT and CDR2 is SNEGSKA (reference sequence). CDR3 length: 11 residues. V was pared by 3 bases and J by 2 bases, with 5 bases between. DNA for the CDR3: TGCAGTGCTAGTACGCCCTACGAGCAGTACTTC. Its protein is CSASTPYEQYF.

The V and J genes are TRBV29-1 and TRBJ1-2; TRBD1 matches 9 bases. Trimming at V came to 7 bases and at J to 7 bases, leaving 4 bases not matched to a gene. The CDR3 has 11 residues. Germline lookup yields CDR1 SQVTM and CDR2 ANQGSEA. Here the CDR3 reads CSAQGATGYTF. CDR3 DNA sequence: TGCAGCGCACAGGGGGCCACTGGCTACACCTTC.

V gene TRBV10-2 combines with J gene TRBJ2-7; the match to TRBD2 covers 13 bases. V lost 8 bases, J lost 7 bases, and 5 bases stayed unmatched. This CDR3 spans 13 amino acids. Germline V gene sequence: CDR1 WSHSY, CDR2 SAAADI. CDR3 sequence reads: CASGRTSGREQYF. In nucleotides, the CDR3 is TGCGCCAGCGGAAGGACTAGCGGGAGAGAGCAGTACTTC.

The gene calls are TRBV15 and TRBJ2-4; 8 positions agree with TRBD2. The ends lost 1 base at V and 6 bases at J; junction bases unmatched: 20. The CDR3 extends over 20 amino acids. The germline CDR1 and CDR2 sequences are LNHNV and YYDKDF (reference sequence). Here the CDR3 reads CATSRAPVRGGRSLPNIQYF. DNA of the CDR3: TGTGCCACCAGCAGAGCCCCGGTCCGGGGGGGCCGATCCCTTCCAAACATTCAGTACTTC.

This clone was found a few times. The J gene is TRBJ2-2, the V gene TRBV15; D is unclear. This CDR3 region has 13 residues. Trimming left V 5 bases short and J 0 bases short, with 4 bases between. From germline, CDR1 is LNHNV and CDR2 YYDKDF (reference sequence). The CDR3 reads CATSDANTGELFF. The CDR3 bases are TGTGCCACCAGCGATGCGAACACCGGGGAGCTGTTTTTT.